The next 13 T cell receptor beta chains were all read from a single sample in a study of T cells after yellow fever vaccination. TCRdb re-derived calls from the 5' RACE reads in MiXCR, one entry per CDR3 protein. Of about 360,000 distinct CDR3 sequences listed, under 7.5% were seen once; the top ten hold 15%. Specimen: PBMCs, collected 5 days after the yellow fever booster vaccination. The receptors shown here come from a young man who received the YFV17D yellow fever vaccine.

This clonotype was recorded at least ten times. V usage is TRBV10-2 and J usage is TRBJ2-3, with 10 bases lining up with TRBD2. The germline CDR1 and CDR2 sequences are WSHSY and SAAADI. Trimming cost V 3 bases and J 10 bases; bases outside gene matches: 10. The CDR3 covers 15 residues. The CDR3 coding sequence is TGCGCCAGCAGTGATAATAGCGGGAGGTTTCGAGCGCAGTATTTT. Amino acids: CASSDNSGRFRAQYF.

The chain uses TRBV20-1 and TRBJ1-5; D gene uncertain. The CDR3 length is 16 residues. The germline CDR1 and CDR2 sequences are DFQATT and SNEGSKA (reference sequence). The ends were cut back, 2 bases at V and 0 bases at J, with 14 bases in the middle. The CDR3 DNA reads as TGCAGTGCTAGAAGCGTGGGCACCTATAGCAATCAGCCCCAGCATTTT. This translates into CSARSVGTYSNQPQHF.

This clonotype was seen a handful of times. This sequence joins TRBV20-1 and TRBJ2-1; 9 bases are shared with TRBD2. V lost 3 bases, J lost 10 bases, and 7 bases stayed unmatched. CDR1 DFQATT and CDR2 SNEGSKA come from the germline V gene (reference sequence). The CDR3 covers 13 residues. The CDR3 is CSASRTSVPEQFF. Written as DNA, the CDR3 is TGCAGTGCTAGTAGGACTAGCGTTCCGGAGCAGTTCTTC.

This clonotype came up many times. This rearrangement joins TRBV6-5 to TRBJ1-5; 8 positions agree with TRBD1. This CDR3 is 14 amino acids long. Germline values: CDR1 MNHEY, CDR2 SVGAGI. The junction had 4 bases not matched to a gene; V was cut back by 4 bases and J by 5 bases. The CDR3 here is CASSSDRAYQPQHF. CDR3 coding DNA: TGTGCCAGCAGTTCGGACAGGGCTTATCAGCCCCAGCATTTT.

This clonotype has a handful of counts. This sequence joins TRBV5-1 and TRBJ2-1, with D possibly matching TRBD1 (6 bases). Trimming removed 0 bases at V and 7 bases at J, with 11 bases between. This CDR3 has 14 amino acids. Looked up from germline, CDR1 is SGHRS and CDR2 is YFSETQ. In nucleotides, the CDR3 is TGCGCCAGCAGCTTGGCCGAACAGGGAAATGAGCAGTTCTTC. It encodes CASSLAEQGNEQFF. Full variable domain (remainder filled in from reference TRBV5-1 and TRBJ2-1): KAGVTQTPRYLIKTRGQQVTLSCSPISGHRSVSWYQQTPGQGLQFLFEYFSETQRNKGNFPGRFSGRQFSNSRSEMNVSTLELGDSALYLCASSLAEQGNEQFFGPGTRLTVL.

This clonotype was observed many times. The chain has TRBV28 and TRBJ2-5; 8 bases are a match to TRBD1. The germline V gene has CDR1 MDHEN and CDR2 SYDVKM. The CDR3 runs 13 residues. V lost 4 bases, J lost 5 bases, and 3 bases stayed unmatched. The CDR3 here is CASSSRGQETQYF. For the CDR3, the DNA is TGTGCCAGCAGTTCCAGGGGGCAGGAGACCCAGTACTTC.

This clonotype appeared many times. The chain links TRBV20-1 to TRBJ2-7, with 12 bases lining up with TRBD2. CDR3 length: 14 amino acids. The V and J ends lost 1 base and 4 bases, in that order; junction bases with no gene match: 2. Germline-derived CDR1 and CDR2 are DFQATT and SNEGSKA (reference sequence). DNA of the CDR3: TGCAGTGCTAGAGGACTAGCGGGAGAGTACGAGCAGTACTTC. It specifies CSARGLAGEYEQYF.

The chain has TRBV27 and TRBJ2-1; 8 nucleotides agree with TRBD2. The CDR3 covers 14 residues. The V and J ends lost 4 bases and 8 bases, in that order; junction bases with no gene match: 7. Germline CDR1 and CDR2: MNHEY and SMNVEV (reference sequence). The chain's CDR3 is CASSSRGLVDEQFF. The CDR3 DNA sequence: TGTGCCAGCAGTTCCCGGGGACTAGTCGATGAGCAGTTCTTC.

This clonotype was observed many times. The chain combines TRBV15 with TRBJ2-1, with a possible D match to TRBD1 (5 bases). Germline lookup yields CDR1 LNHNV and CDR2 YYDKDF (reference sequence). V lost 5 bases and J lost 6, with 20 bases in between. The CDR3 runs to 16 residues. CDR3 DNA sequence: TGTGCCACCAGCCCCCCCGGACACCCCCAGGTCAATGAGCAGTTCTTC. This codes for CATSPPGHPQVNEQFF.

This clonotype was counted many times. The chain is built from TRBV6-2 or TRBV6-3 and TRBJ2-7; D might be TRBD1 or TRBD2, each matching 5 bases. The CDR3 totals 15 residues. The germline CDR1 and CDR2 sequences are MNHEY and SVGEGT. The V gene lost 4 bases and the J gene lost 10 bases, with 23 bases spanning the gap. The CDR3 sequence is CASSFLRDPPRGQYF. The CDR3 region has the DNA TGTGCCAGCAGTTTCCTCCGGGACCCTCCTCGGGGACAGTACTTC.

This clonotype was seen more than once but under ten times. V is TRBV5-1 and J is TRBJ2-6, with 8 bases fitting TRBD1. The germline gives CDR1 SGHRS, CDR2 YFSETQ. There are 17 residues in the CDR3. V was clipped by 1 base and J by 2 bases; unmatched bases: 5. DNA for the CDR3: TGCGCCAGCAGCTTGTTGACAGGGGAGGCTGGGGCCAACGTCCTGACTTTC. The encoded protein is CASSLLTGEAGANVLTF.

J is TRBJ2-1 and V is TRBV6-5, with 7 nucleotides matching TRBD1. The CDR3 is 17 residues long. The V gene end was trimmed by 1 base and the J gene end by 0 bases; junction bases not matched to a gene: 6. The germline gives CDR1 MNHEY, CDR2 SVGAGI. CDR3: CASSYWAGGSSYNEQFF. CDR3 sequence (DNA): TGTGCCAGCAGTTACTGGGCAGGGGGTAGCTCCTACAATGAGCAGTTCTTC.

The rearrangement links TRBV5-5 to TRBJ2-7; D remains ambiguous. Germline V lookup: CDR1 SGHKS, CDR2 YYEKEE (reference sequence). The V gene lost 3 bases and the J gene lost 6 bases, with 13 bases spanning the gap. The CDR3 is made up of 13 amino acids. The CDR3: CASSSRTESEQYF. The DNA for the CDR3 is TGTGCCAGCAGCTCCCGGACCGAAAGCGAGCAGTACTTC.